The 21 T cell receptor beta chains given below trace back to one sample, sequenced in a study of cytomegalovirus exposure and HLA in healthy donors. PCR was performed using 60 Vbeta and 13 Jbeta primers. Generated by immunoSEQ multiplex PCR, the TCRdb table keeps only in-frame clones and is missing some. This table holds under 150,000 clones, just under 80% found once. The specimen sequenced was PBMCs. Receptors were obtained from a woman in her 40s in good health and CMV-seronegative.

The rearrangement joins TRBV29-1 to TRBJ2-7; TRBD2 matches 9 bases. This CDR3 is 12 amino acids long. Germline CDR1 and CDR2: SQVTM and ANQGSEA. Germline trimming cut 5 bases from V and 6 bases from J; bases unmatched to any gene: 5. The CDR3 nucleotides read TGCAGCGTTAAGCGGGGGGCTGGCGAGCAGTACTTC. This translates into CSVKRGAGEQYF.

The V and J genes are TRBV30 and TRBJ2-2, with 10 bases lining up with TRBD1. V was clipped by 5 bases and J by 6 bases; unmatched bases: 6. Per germline, CDR1 GTSNPN and CDR2 SVGIG (reference sequence). The CDR3 is 14 residues long. In nucleotides, the CDR3 is TGTGCCTGGCTCCCCGGGACAGGGGCCGGGGAGCTGTTTTTT. It encodes CAWLPGTGAGELFF.

This sequence joins TRBV18 and TRBJ1-2, with 9 bases fitting TRBD1. Per the germline V gene, CDR1 is KGHSH and CDR2 is LQKENI. V dropped 5 bases and J dropped 4; count of bases not matched to a gene: 8. The CDR3 loop spans 15 amino acids. DNA for the CDR3: TGTGCCAGCTCATCTAGGACAGGGGCTTTCTATGGCTACACCTTC. This gives the protein CASSSRTGAFYGYTF.

The V call is TRBV7-2, the J call TRBJ2-7, with 12 bases lining up with TRBD2. This CDR3 is 17 amino acids long. CDR1 is SGHTA, CDR2 FQGNSA, per germline. The ends lost 2 bases at V and 0 bases at J; junction bases unmatched: 5. CDR3 coding DNA: TGTGCCAGCAGCTTACCTAGCGGGGGGGCTCCCTCCTACGAGCAGTACTTC. This gives the protein CASSLPSGGAPSYEQYF.

V gene TRBV10-3 combines with J gene TRBJ2-7, with a tentative D call TRBD1 (6 bases). The CDR3 is made up of 12 amino acids. V was cut by 10 bases and J by 0 bases, with 10 bases left in between. The germline gives CDR1 ENHRY, CDR2 SYGVKD. CDR3 DNA: TGTGCCACACAGGGTCCCTCCTACGAGCAGTACTTC. This encodes CATQGPSYEQYF.

This clone was detected once. V and J are TRBV5-4 and TRBJ1-4; D may be TRBD1 (6 bases). Trimming left V 4 bases short and J 5 bases short, with 18 bases between. The CDR3 is made up of 16 amino acids. Germline loops: CDR1 SGHNT, CDR2 YYREEE (reference sequence). The CDR3 here is CASSRGGDSPNEKLFF. CDR3 nucleotides: TGTGCCAGCAGCAGAGGGGGAGACAGCCCCAATGAAAAACTGTTTTTT.

This clone was recorded only once. J is TRBJ2-1 and V is TRBV6-4; 9 nucleotides match TRBD1. Germline trimming cut 4 bases from V and 3 bases from J; bases unmatched to any gene: 7. This CDR3 contains 16 residues. The germline V gene has CDR1 MRHNA and CDR2 SNTAGT. CDR3 in amino acids: CASSGPRDRDYNEQFF. Here the CDR3 DNA reads TGTGCCAGCAGTGGCCCCCGGGACAGGGACTACAATGAGCAGTTCTTC.

Comments on this clone: One end of the junction does not line up with germline, which may come from a read error. J is TRBJ1-1 and V is TRBV7-9; 7 nucleotides agree with TRBD1. The CDR3 is 15 amino acids. Germline values: CDR1 SEHNR, CDR2 FQNEAQ (reference sequence). For the CDR3, the DNA is TGTTCCAGCAGCACCCGACAGGGAAGTTATACTGAAGCTTTCTTT. Amino acids: CSSSTRQGSYTEAFF. Together with reference TRBV7-9 and TRBJ1-1, the CDR3 gives the full variable domain: DTGVSQNPRHKITKRGQNVTFRCDPISEHNRLYWYRQTLGQGPEFLTYFQNEAQLEKSRLLSDRFSAERPKGSFSTLEIQRTEQGDSAMYLCSSSTRQGSYTEAFFGQGTRLTVV.

This clone was counted between two and nine times. This chain uses TRBV7-9 with TRBJ2-2; 11 bases are shared with TRBD2. The J segment lost 4 bases and the V segment lost 0 bases, leaving 4 bases of the junction unmatched. Germline CDR1 SEHNR, CDR2 FQNEAQ (reference sequence). The CDR3 covers 17 residues. The CDR3 loop is CASSLAVTSGATGELFF. In nucleotides, the CDR3 is TGTGCCAGCAGCTTAGCCGTGACTAGCGGGGCCACCGGGGAGCTGTTTTTT.

This chain links TRBV10-3 with TRBJ1-2; D may be TRBD1 (5 bases). CDR3 length equals 12 residues. V was shortened by 3 bases and J by 3 bases, with 5 bases between the two germline ends. Germline V lookup: CDR1 ENHRY, CDR2 SYGVKD. In nucleotides, the CDR3 is TGTGCCATCAGTGAACAGGACTATGGCTACACCTTC. Its translation: CAISEQDYGYTF.

V usage is TRBV30 and J usage is TRBJ1-2, with TRBD1 matching 9 bases. Germline CDR1 and CDR2: GTSNPN and SVGIG (reference sequence). Trimming cost V 8 bases and J 5 bases; bases outside gene matches: 9. The CDR3 consists of 13 residues. CDR3 coding DNA: TGTGCCCGCGGCGGCGGGACAGGGTATGGCTACACCTTC. Translation: CARGGGTGYGYTF.

This clone has a single count. The CDR3 loop is CASSLAASGWARGLRSYNEQFF. In nucleotides, the CDR3 is TGTGCCAGCAGCTTAGCGGCGTCGGGGTGGGCCAGGGGTCTTCGCTCCTACAATGAGCAGTTCTTC. The chain employs TRBV7-6 and TRBJ2-1; tentative D call: TRBD1 (6 bases). Germline CDR1 and CDR2: SGHVS and FNYEAQ. V was clipped by 0 bases and J by 0 bases, with 27 bases between them. The CDR3 is 22 amino acids.

There are a few counts of this clone. The J gene is TRBJ1-1, the V gene TRBV21-1. TRBV21-1 is a listed pseudogene. This CDR3 has 16 residues. As DNA, the CDR3 is TGTGCCAGCAGCAAAGGGAGGGTAGGAAAGAACACTGAAGCTTTCTTT. This sequence encodes CASSKGRVGKNTEAFF.

The chain recombines TRBV28 with TRBJ1-6, with TRBD1 identical over 7 bases. The CDR3 is made up of 15 amino acids. Trimming cost V 5 bases and J 8 bases; bases outside gene matches: 9. CDR1 and CDR2 (germline): MDHEN, SYDVKM. This CDR3 reads CASSPPLGQYSPLHF. CDR3 coding DNA: TGTGCCAGCAGTCCTCCGTTGGGACAGTATTCACCCCTCCACTTT.

The chain carries TRBV5-1 and TRBJ2-2; TRBD2 is a possible D gene (5 bases). CDR3 length: 15 residues. Germline-derived CDR1 and CDR2 are SGHRS and YFSETQ. V dropped 0 bases and J dropped 6 bases, with 12 bases sitting between them. CDR3 amino acids: CASSLAVAKAGELFF. The CDR3, as DNA: TGCGCCAGCAGCTTGGCAGTAGCGAAGGCCGGGGAGCTGTTTTTT.

This clone showed up just once. The chain couples TRBV29-1 to TRBJ2-5; 11 bases fit TRBD1. CDR1 and CDR2 (germline): SQVTM, ANQGSEA. J gave up 5 bases and V 7 bases, and 6 bases lay outside the gene matches. The CDR3 is made up of 13 amino acids. The CDR3 DNA reads TGCAGCGGAGGACAGGGGGCATTCGAGACCCAGTACTTC. Its protein is CSGGQGAFETQYF.

The V and J genes are TRBV5-1 and TRBJ2-5, with D possibly matching TRBD1 (6 bases). Matching the DNA end better, TRBJ2-7 makes the J call doubtful. CDR1 is SGHRS and CDR2 is YFSETQ in the germline V gene. This CDR3 contains 13 residues. The CDR3 here is CASSPEGVYEQYF. Written as DNA, the CDR3 is TGCGCCAGCAGCCCCGAGGGGGTCTACGAGCAGTACTTC.

The chain employs TRBV10-3 and TRBJ2-3; 10 bases fit TRBD1. V was clipped by 0 bases and J by 4 bases; unmatched bases: 16. The CDR3 is 20 residues long. Germline V gives CDR1 ENHRY, CDR2 SYGVKD. CDR3 residues: CAISESKSGLGDRGSDTQYF. In DNA form, the CDR3 reads TGTGCCATCAGTGAGTCTAAAAGCGGACTCGGGGACAGGGGATCAGATACGCAGTATTTT.

V usage is TRBV13 and J usage is TRBJ2-3; a possible D gene is TRBD1 (7 bases). CDR3 length: 16 amino acids. Germline V gives CDR1 PRHDT, CDR2 FYEKMQ (reference sequence). The V gene lost 4 bases and the J gene lost 0 bases, with 14 bases spanning the gap. For the CDR3, the DNA is TGTGCCAGCAGCTCCAGGGGGGTTTCAAGCACAGATACGCAGTATTTT. Translation: CASSSRGVSSTDTQYF.

V is TRBV7-7 and J is TRBJ2-5, with 7 bases that match TRBD2. The CDR3 sequence is 16 residues long. J lost 7 bases, V lost 1 base, and 12 bases had no gene match. The germline V gene has CDR1 SSHAT and CDR2 FNYEAQ (reference sequence). The CDR3 region has the DNA TGTGCCAGCAGCTTAGGACTAGCCGGGGAATTCGGGACCCAGTACTTC. Its translation is CASSLGLAGEFGTQYF.

The rearrangement links TRBV6-5 to TRBJ1-1, with 10 bases matching TRBD1. The CDR3 runs to 15 residues. CDR1 is MNHEY, CDR2 SVGAGI, per germline. Trimming at V came to 6 bases and at J to 5 bases, leaving 9 bases not matched to a gene. The chain's CDR3 is CASRPGQGGRTEAFF. The CDR3 DNA follows: TGTGCCAGCAGACCCGGACAGGGGGGACGGACTGAAGCTTTCTTT.